This TCR beta chain comes out of a study of cytomegalovirus exposure and HLA in healthy donors (dated by TCRdb to about 2017). For the study in its entirety: An earlier analysis of several hundred of the donors reported 250 to 350 Gb of sequence data and some 100 million unique TCR beta sequences from around 200 million T cells. The aim of the study was to test whether cataloging public T cell receptors could identify signatures of past pathogen exposure. An earlier analysis of several hundred of the donors applied high-throughput TCR beta sequencing to assess whether each TCR beta V gene segment acted as functional or pseudogenic. In a later genetic analysis, genome-wide SNP genotypes for 398 of the 666 donors were used, and that subset was treated as a discovery cohort. The study profiled the T cell repertoires of around 700 subjects by immunosequencing and related them to cytomegalovirus serostatus. A separate validation cohort of 100 to 150 different subjects was used in addition to the approximately 640-subject first cohort. Across around 400 genotyped donors of the cohort, an average of approximately 240,000 unique TCR beta nucleotide sequences per donor were sequenced, and 15% to 20% of those sequences were non-productive. An early release covering more than 500 HLA-typed donors comprised 250 to 350 gigabases of sequencing data and approximately 85 million unique TCR sequences. To study patterns of TCR occurrence, a later analysis re-analyzed previously published TCR beta repertoires from around 670 donors and added high-resolution HLA genotyping. Four to six DR-DQ haplotypes were handled as single units for association and clustering, since linkage in the cohort was strong. Both class I and class II loci were covered by HLA typing, at four-digit resolution. Alongside the repertoire data, information on donor age, sex, ethnicity and CMV serostatus was compiled. Typing coverage differed by locus: A, B, C, DRB1 and DQB1 were typed in roughly 620-630 donors, DQA1 in 500 to 550, DPA1 in around 610, and DPB1 in just under 480. Of the roughly 400 genotyped donors, 65% to 90% fell in the genetic ancestry cluster associated with self-reported Caucasian donors. Every discovery cohort repertoire had been produced on one sequencing platform. To predict cytomegalovirus infection status, the study brought together high-throughput TCR immunosequencing, statistical association of individual TCRs with disease status, and machine learning. In the later analysis, no new phenotypic data were used to find candidate immune exposures; instead, reliance was placed on TCR beta sequences and their occurrence across donors. Paper-wide results and their limitations: Across donors, most TCR sequences were observed very rarely, whereas some public TCRs were present in many individuals. A further reported finding was that TCR beta sequences accurately predicted the HLA-A and HLA-B alleles for most subjects in the first cohort. The authors suggested that the approach could potentially be generalized to other disease states and immunological phenotypes. A later analysis found that TCR association rates varied across HLA loci, with DRB1 alleles showing the most associated TCRs and HLA-C alleles the fewest. The classifier was reported to diagnose cytomegalovirus status with high specificity and sensitivity in both the original and validation cohorts. Because counts were too low, some 17 rarely observed V segments, including chromosome 9 orphons, were excluded from the earlier analysis of 500 to 700 of the donors. In a later analysis, several top co-occurrence clusters were reported to appear linked to parvovirus B19, influenza, CMV and Epstein-Barr virus. At a false discovery rate of 0.05, a later analysis linked 15,000 to 20,000 TCR beta sequences to specific HLA alleles. Correlated functional status among segregating V segments might be attributable to linkage disequilibrium, but an unknown experimental factor could not be ruled out. The sequencing pipeline was judged likely to have produced a cluster of highly shared sequence variants as a technical artifact. In vitro tests confirmed that a few of the cytomegalovirus-associated TCR beta chains recognize cytomegalovirus antigens. Compared with the roughly 600-donor mean, donors in an Asian-associated ancestry cluster had fewer N-insertions in productive TCRs, according to a later genetic analysis. In the study, 164 TCR beta chains were listed as associated with cytomegalovirus. Because the 87-base-pair reads could not distinguish some IMGT-functional V segments, including TRBV6-2 and TRBV6-3, those segments were excluded. This cohort had only TCR beta chains sequenced, and the lack of alpha or paired-chain data limited which features could be detected. Assigning TCR associations to individual alleles was difficult when HLA alleles, especially DR and DQ, strongly co-occurred. The presence/absence analyses assumed that sequencing depth was roughly uniform across donors, and that assumption may not be true. HLA typing was unavailable for some donors at each locus, so association tests used only the typed subset. In a later analysis, HLA-associated TCR beta chains were found to be more clonally expanded and to have lower generation probabilities than equally common non-associated chains. The only immune exposure information available for the cohort was CMV serostatus. In an earlier analysis of roughly 500 of the donors, most TCR beta V segments appeared in productive rearrangements about 87% or about 30% of the time, broadly matching IMGT annotations. An association between a missense DCLRE1C variant and V-gene and J-gene trimming of TCR beta chains was found in a later genetic analysis and replicated in an independent cohort. A later analysis found that most CMV-associated TCR beta chains appeared HLA-restricted, with HLA associations seemingly driven largely by CMV exposure.

With regard to this clone: No cognate antigen has been identified for it.

The library was produced with the immunoSEQ multiplex PCR assay. For the multiplex PCR, a mixture combining 60 forward primers for TCR Vbeta segments and 13 reverse primers for TCR Jbeta segments was used. The CDR3 region of rearranged TCR beta genes was amplified from genomic DNA by a multiplex PCR assay. The Illumina HiSeq System was used to sequence the amplified TCR beta libraries as 87-base-pair reads. In the original analysis: Across the 670 or so repertoires, a later analysis counted roughly 77 million unique TCR beta chains, roughly 11 million of which were shared by at least two donors. A nearest-neighbor algorithm error-corrected the raw reads and collapsed the reads into unique sequences, merging closely related sequences to remove PCR and sequencing errors. Alignment of CDR3 sequences to IMGT reference sequences was used to assign V, D and J gene segments. For a sequence to be retained, a match of at least six nucleotides to both a V gene segment and a J gene segment was required. A rearrangement counted as productive if the CDR3 had no stop codons and remained in frame with V and J, and every other rearrangement counted as non-productive. CDR3 was defined by IMGT convention, running from the second conserved V-encoded cysteine to the conserved J-encoded phenylalanine. The earlier analysis of 587 of the donors excluded sequences that lacked an unambiguous match to a single V gene segment. In an earlier analysis of 587 of the donors, a V segment was called functional when productive rearrangements were above 56.7%, and segregating when the standard deviation between donors exceeded 5%. A statistical classification framework was built for diagnosing cytomegalovirus status from the catalog of TCR beta chain sequences. In a later analysis, TCR nucleotide sequences were compared against IMGT/GENE-DB human TR gene sequences so that V and J genes could be assigned. A later analysis assigned CDR3 sequences and most-parsimonious VDJ recombination scenarios with the TCRdist pipeline. In a later analysis, every TCR beta chain was defined by the combination of its CDR3 amino acid sequence and its V-gene family, and reads without a unique V-gene family were dropped. A later analysis removed 592 highly shared, low-generation-probability nucleotide sequences to deal with suspected cross-contamination and a sequencing artifact. In a later analysis, a clonal expansion index was calculated for each public chain from normalized within-repertoire ranks of inferred template counts. Generation probabilities in a later analysis came from a VDJ recombination model fitted to out-of-frame rearrangements, and those results were checked against IGoR. In a later analysis, TCR-TCR, TCR-HLA and TCR-CMV co-occurrence was scored with hypergeometric tests, and a repertoire-size bias correction was applied to TCR pairs. False discovery rates were estimated in a later analysis by permuting HLA or CMV assignments 20 times. A later analysis grouped co-occurring TCRs with DBSCAN, adding TCRdist sequence similarity when clustering within HLA-allele-positive subsets. Repertoires with fewer than 30,000 or more than 120,000 public chains, plus five repertoires with anomalous nucleotide sharing, were excluded from co-occurrence clustering. In its TCRdb copy, this immuneACCESS table keeps in-frame sequences only and misses some clones. Where compared with another copy, unresolved V genes explain less than half of these, and the others have no known cause. The D gene and trimming were derived from the DNA, and the V and J assignments and clone size from that table. The table for this sample records tens of thousands of clones. Of the sample, 10% to 15% falls within the top ten clones.

The cohort consisted of hundreds of healthy bone marrow donors. At the time of sampling, every cohort member was nominally healthy, though immune exposures that went unrecorded were likely present. The donor was CMV seropositive and belonged to the group of 250 to 350 seropositive cohort members. Every donor gave a peripheral blood sample, and the peripheral blood mononuclear cells from that sample were used for TCR beta sequencing. Genomic DNA was extracted from the blood cell samples with the Qiagen DNeasy Blood Extraction Kit. The CDR3 runs 13 amino acids, cysteine and phenylalanine included. Just the 39-base CDR3 DNA is kept, in frame starting at base 1. CDR1 and CDR2 were assigned from the germline V gene as SQVTM and ANQGSEA. Deletion took 2 bases off V and 4 bases off J, with a span of 11 bases between the germline ends.

Specimen: PBMCs. The TCR originated in a woman between 55 and 75 years old in good health and CMV-seropositive. The V and J genes are TRBV29-1 and TRBJ1-2; no D gene is confidently identified. The DNA sequence is given as TGCAGCGTTGAATCGTCGGGTGGCTATGGCTACACCTTC. Translation gives CSVESSGGYGYTF.